This T cell receptor beta chain was documented in a study of control samples from healthy donors and cancer patients (dated by TCRdb to 2020 to 2021). The library was made by the immunoSEQ multiplex PCR assay. TCRdb mirrors the immuneACCESS table, restricted to in-frame sequences. Some clones are absent from its copies; in checked studies, under half trace to an unresolved V gene, and the reason for the others is unknown. This sample is represented by some 99,000 clones; about 89% of them were singletons. The leading ten clones occupy about 16% of the sample. This clone was counted once. The antigen it recognizes is unknown. Per-base quality was not reported, and no clone a single base away is much larger than it. CDR1 SNHLY and CDR2 FYNNEI are derived from the germline V gene. The germline V end is reduced by 0 bases and the J end by 7 bases; junction bases left unmatched: 22. The CDR3 spans 21 residues, from the cysteine through the phenylalanine. Kept here is only the CDR3 DNA, which spans 63 bases and is read in frame from base 1.

The source material was blood. This TCR came from a woman between 45 and 60 years old in good health. The receptor chain draws on TRBV2 and TRBJ1-2; 11 bases in the middle match TRBD1. This receptor carries the CDR3 CASSEALIGRIGTGGSGGYTF. The DNA sequence is as follows: TGTGCCAGCAGTGAAGCGCTTATTGGGAGGATTGGGACAGGGGGTTCGGGTGGCTACACCTTC. Outside the CDR3, residues come from the reference TRBV2 and TRBJ1-2 proteins, so the full variable domain is: EPEVTQTPSHQVTQMGQEVILRCVPISNHLYFYWYRQILGQKVEFLVSFYNNEISEKSEIFDDQFSVERPDGSNFTLKIRSTKLEDSAMYFCASSEALIGRIGTGGSGGYTFGSGTRLTVV.